This T cell receptor (beta chain) was profiled in a study of Ad26.COV2.S vaccination and SARS-CoV-2 variants. Overall study: Participants got Ad26.COV2.S intramuscularly, once or twice 56 days apart.

The CDR3 runs 19 residues. J lost 5 bases, V lost 5 bases, and 20 bases had no gene match. From germline, CDR1 is SGHDT and CDR2 YYEEEE. This table comes from immunoSEQ multiplex PCR, and its TCRdb copy is limited to in-frame clones, with some not included. The sample holds approximately 350,000 clones, around nine tenths seen once. Treatment denoted: 15 to 20 received Ad26.COV2.S at low or high dose, single or two shots; 5 received placebo; per-sample allocation not given. Day 63 after the first injection of vaccine or placebo was the sampling time. In the vaccine, an Ad26 vector expressed the SARS-CoV-2 spike of the Wuhan strain. Study results and limitations: Vaccinated and placebo-treated recipients had similar non-spike TCR breadth.

To note about this clone: Its target is unknown.

This TCR derives from a person aged 18 to 59 who received the Ad26.COV2.S COVID-19 vaccine or a placebo. The specimen was peripheral blood, collected in a trial of Ad26.COV2.S vaccine versus placebo. The V call is TRBV5-6, the J call TRBJ2-2; TRBD2 aligns across 8 bases. The CDR3 DNA reads as TGTGCCAGCAGACCCTTCGTGCCCCGGGAGGGTGGAGTAACCGGGGAGCTGTTTTTT. This sequence encodes CASRPFVPREGGVTGELFF.